This paragraph reports one TCR beta chain. Germline V gives CDR1 SNHLY, CDR2 FYNNEI. The CDR3 has 15 residues. V lost 3 bases to trimming and J lost 0 bases, with 11 bases between them. The data were obtained in a study of blood T cell repertoires in COVID-19. Sequenced by immunoSEQ multiplex PCR; TCRdb stores in-frame clones only, minus some. Of about 160,000 clones detected, approximately 93% appear once; the ten largest clones hold roughly 2.1%. This sequence originates from a woman aged 60-75 years with COVID-19, enrolled during active disease. V gene TRBV2 combines with J gene TRBJ1-1; perhaps TRBD1 as D (5 bases). The sequencing input was peripheral blood. The CDR3 sequence is CASSEAGGLNTEAFF. Written as DNA, the CDR3 is TGTGCCAGCAGTGAGGCCGGGGGGTTGAACACTGAAGCTTTCTTT.